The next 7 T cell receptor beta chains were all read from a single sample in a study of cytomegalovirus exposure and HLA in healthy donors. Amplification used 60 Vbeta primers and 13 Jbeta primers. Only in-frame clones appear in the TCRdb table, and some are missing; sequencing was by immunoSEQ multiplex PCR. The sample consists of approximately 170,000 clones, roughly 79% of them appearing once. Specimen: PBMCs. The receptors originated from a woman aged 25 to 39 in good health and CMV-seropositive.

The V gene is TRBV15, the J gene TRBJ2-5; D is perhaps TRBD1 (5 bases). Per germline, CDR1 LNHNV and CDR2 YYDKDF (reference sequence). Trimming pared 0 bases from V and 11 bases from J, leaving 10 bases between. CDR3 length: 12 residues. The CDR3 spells CATSREIRVQYF. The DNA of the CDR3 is TGTGCCACCAGCAGAGAAATCAGGGTGCAGTACTTC.

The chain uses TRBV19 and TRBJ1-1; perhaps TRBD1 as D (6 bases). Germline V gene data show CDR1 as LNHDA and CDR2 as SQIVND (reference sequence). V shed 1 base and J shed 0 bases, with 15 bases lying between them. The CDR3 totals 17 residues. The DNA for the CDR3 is TGTGCCAGTAGTATAGGATCAGGGGAGCTCCTGAACACTGAAGCTTTCTTT. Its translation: CASSIGSGELLNTEAFF.

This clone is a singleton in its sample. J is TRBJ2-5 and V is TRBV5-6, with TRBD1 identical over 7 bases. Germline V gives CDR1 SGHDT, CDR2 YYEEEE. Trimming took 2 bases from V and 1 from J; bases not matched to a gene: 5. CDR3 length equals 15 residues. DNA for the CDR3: TGTGCCAGCAGCTTCCGGACAGGCTCCCAAGAGACCCAGTACTTC. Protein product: CASSFRTGSQETQYF.

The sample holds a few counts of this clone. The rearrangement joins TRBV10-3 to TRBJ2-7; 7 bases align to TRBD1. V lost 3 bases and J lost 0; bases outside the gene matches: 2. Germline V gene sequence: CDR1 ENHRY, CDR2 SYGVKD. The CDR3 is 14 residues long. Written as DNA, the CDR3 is TGTGCCATCAGTGAAGGGGACAGCTCCTACGAGCAGTACTTC. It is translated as CAISEGDSSYEQYF.

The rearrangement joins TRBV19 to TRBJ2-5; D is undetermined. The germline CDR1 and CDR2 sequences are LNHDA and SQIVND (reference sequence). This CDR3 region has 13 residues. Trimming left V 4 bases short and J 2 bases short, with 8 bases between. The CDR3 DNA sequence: TGTGCCAGTAGTAACTATAGGCAAGAGACCCAGTACTTC. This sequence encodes CASSNYRQETQYF.

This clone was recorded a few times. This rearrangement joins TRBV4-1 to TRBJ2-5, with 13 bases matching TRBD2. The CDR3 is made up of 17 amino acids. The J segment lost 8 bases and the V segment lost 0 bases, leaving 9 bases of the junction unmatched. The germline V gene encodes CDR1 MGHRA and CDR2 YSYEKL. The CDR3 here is CASSQETSGRTKRTQYF. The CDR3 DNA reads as TGCGCCAGCAGCCAAGAGACTAGCGGGAGGACCAAGAGAACCCAGTACTTC.

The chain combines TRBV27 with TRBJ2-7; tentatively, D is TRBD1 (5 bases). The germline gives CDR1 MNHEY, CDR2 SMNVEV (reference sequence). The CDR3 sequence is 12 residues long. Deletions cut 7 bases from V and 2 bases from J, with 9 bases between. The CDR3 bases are TGTGCCAGCAAGACAGCTACCTACGAGCAGTACTTC. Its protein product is CASKTATYEQYF.